The 2 T cell receptor beta chains presented below share a single source sample, sequenced in a study of vaccination and CD4 T cells after COVID-19. Treatment denoted: roughly 11-day PBMC culture with coronavirus spike peptide pools or control peptides (ViraFEST assay). These receptors have no known antigen. The Oncomine TCR Beta short-read assay sequenced DNA from cultured CD4+ T cells. TCRdb ran MiXCR on the PCR reads and lists one entry per CDR3 protein. The sample records around 19,000 distinct CDR3 sequences, around 50% being singletons. Sequencing input: CD4+ T cells from blood, cultured in vitro. The receptors were gathered from a human donor who had recovered from COVID-19.

The V and J genes are TRBV2 and TRBJ2-3; 15 nucleotides match TRBD2. CDR1 is SNHLY, CDR2 FYNNEI, per germline. V lost 7 bases to trimming and J lost 5 bases; unmatched junction nucleotides: 4. The CDR3 length is 15 residues. CDR3 protein: CASKGLAGGRDTQYF. In DNA, the CDR3 is TGTGCCAGCAAGGGACTAGCGGGAGGAAGAGATACGCAGTATTTT.

J is TRBJ1-6 and V is TRBV10-2, with D tentatively TRBD1 (6 bases). This CDR3 comprises 13 residues. CDR1 is WSHSY and CDR2 is SAAADI in the germline V gene. The V end lost 1 base, the J end lost 9 bases, and 7 bases lay between the germline ends. This chain's CDR3 is CASSELGGSPLHF. The CDR3 DNA reads as TGCGCCAGCAGTGAGTTAGGGGGTTCACCCCTCCACTTT.